The 4 T cell receptor beta chains presented below share a single source sample, sequenced in a study of blood T cell repertoires in COVID-19. The table came from immunoSEQ multiplex PCR; TCRdb's copy has only in-frame clones and leaves some out. There are some 300,000 clones in the sample; about 88% occur only once, and over 1% lies in the top ten. Sequencing input: peripheral blood. The receptors here all came from a man between 70 and 80 years old with acute or convalescent COVID-19.

This clone was found once. The chain uses TRBV11-2 and TRBJ1-4; D is unclear. Per germline, CDR1 SGHAT and CDR2 FQNNGV. The germline V and J ends were trimmed by 3 bases and 0 bases, with 8 bases remaining between them. The CDR3 extends over 15 amino acids. This CDR3 is CASSFSESTNEKLFF. Here the CDR3 DNA reads TGTGCCAGCAGCTTCTCAGAATCAACTAATGAAAAACTGTTTTTT.

The table lists this clone with a few counts. V usage is TRBV28 and J usage is TRBJ2-7, with 10 bases matching TRBD2. The CDR3 has 14 residues. Looked up from germline, CDR1 is MDHEN and CDR2 is SYDVKM. V lost 5 bases and J lost 3; bases outside the gene matches: 4. Written as DNA, the CDR3 is TGTGCCAGCAGTGGAACTAGCGGGAACTACGAGCAGTACTTC. This gives the protein CASSGTSGNYEQYF.

The CDR3 is CSVDDSGGRSEAFF. CDR3 nucleotides: TGCAGCGTTGATGATTCAGGGGGCAGGAGTGAAGCTTTCTTT. The V gene is TRBV29-1, the J gene TRBJ1-1; 8 bases are shared with TRBD1. The V segment lost 3 bases and the J segment 7 bases; nucleotides outside the gene matches: 10. Germline V gives CDR1 SQVTM, CDR2 ANQGSEA. This CDR3 comprises 14 residues.

The chain recombines TRBV5-4 with TRBJ2-1, with a tentative D call TRBD1 (6 bases). In germline, CDR1 is SGHNT, CDR2 YYREEE (reference sequence). Trimming shortened V by 4 bases and J by 5 bases, and 19 bases separated the two germline ends. The CDR3 runs to 16 residues. This chain's CDR3 is CASSQRMTGYNNEQFF. The CDR3 bases are TGTGCCAGCAGCCAGAGAATGACAGGATATAACAATGAGCAGTTCTTC.